This TCR beta chain was identified in a study of molecular identifiers for immune sequencing clone quantification. Study-level findings and limits: It was shown that clones above 20 RNA copies held over 98% of effector molecules, but under 1% in naive cells. Reportedly, one cell's Jurkat TCR RNA was detected within 1,100,000 naive CD8 cells.

V was shortened by 5 bases and J by 4 bases, with 17 bases between the two germline ends. The germline CDR1 and CDR2 sequences are MNHEY and SVGEGT. CDR3 size: 15 residues. Bulk TCR libraries were made with methods that had been previously described and with listed TCR primers. MiXCR was run by TCRdb on the PCR reads, yielding one entry per CDR3 protein. The data hold approximately 37,000 distinct CDR3 sequences, with approximately 21% observed a single time. As regards this clonotype: What it binds is unknown.

Material: naive CD8+ T cells from blood, with Jurkat cell RNA spiked in. As to subset: FACS-sorted CD8+CD4-CCR7+CD45RA+ naive T cells. V gene TRBV6-2 or TRBV6-3 combines with J gene TRBJ1-2; D call uncertain. The TCR comes from a human donor in good health. Some libraries in this study had Jurkat cell RNA spiked in. In DNA, the CDR3 is TGTGCCAGCAGTCTCTGGGCCAGGAGCGCCTATGGCTACACCTTC. Translation gives CASSLWARSAYGYTF.